One and the same sample provided the 26 T cell receptor beta chains below, sequenced in a study of blood T cell repertoires in COVID-19 (dated by TCRdb to about 2020). Library construction relied on the immunoSEQ multiplex PCR assay. TCRdb retrieved this table from immuneACCESS and kept in-frame rearrangements only. Not all clones are present; in checked studies, unresolved V genes account for under half, and no reason is known for the remainder. This sample holds about 670,000 clones; about nine tenths were observed only once. Roughly 0.25% of the sample is held by the ten biggest clonotypes. The sequenced material came from peripheral blood. The receptors stem from a woman aged 18 to 35 with acute or convalescent COVID-19.

Here the CDR3 reads CASSLTRESLTWRNQPQHF. The CDR3 region has the DNA TGTGCCAGCAGTTTAACCAGGGAAAGTTTAACTTGGCGGAATCAGCCCCAGCATTTT. The rearrangement links TRBV27 to TRBJ1-5, with a tentative D call TRBD1 (5 bases). V was cut by 2 bases and J by 4 bases, with 24 bases left in between. This CDR3 is 19 amino acids long. The germline gives CDR1 MNHEY, CDR2 SMNVEV (reference sequence).

This clone was seen once. This chain uses TRBV30 with TRBJ2-7; 11 bases map to TRBD2. The germline gives CDR1 GTSNPN, CDR2 SVGIG (reference sequence). The CDR3 loop spans 15 amino acids. The J segment lost 2 bases and the V segment lost 3 bases, leaving 6 bases of the junction unmatched. CDR3 bases: TGTGCCTGGAGCTGGGGACTAGCGGCTACCTACGAGCAGTACTTC. Its protein is CAWSWGLAATYEQYF.

The rearrangement joins TRBV3-1 (or the pseudogene TRBV3-2) to TRBJ1-2; 7 nucleotides line up with TRBD1. CDR3 length: 13 residues. J was trimmed by 4 bases and V by 8 bases; bases with no gene match: 7. Germline CDR1 reads LGHDT; CDR2 reads YNNKEL (reference sequence). The CDR3 here is CASQGTALYGYTF. In DNA, the CDR3 is TGTGCCAGCCAAGGGACAGCCCTCTATGGCTACACCTTC.

With regard to this clone: The same CDR3 also results from other DNA sequences found in this sample. This chain links TRBV29-1 with TRBJ1-2; D is possibly TRBD1 (6 bases). CDR3 length: 12 amino acids. Germline assignment: CDR1 SQVTM and CDR2 ANQGSEA. Trimming shortened V by 4 bases and J by 2 bases, and 8 bases separated the two germline ends. The CDR3 DNA reads as TGCAGCGTTGGGCAGGGGAACTATGGCTACACCTTC. Its translation is CSVGQGNYGYTF. Full variable domain (rest looked up from reference TRBV29-1 and TRBJ1-2): SAVISQKPSRDICQRGTSLTIQCQVDSQVTMMFWYRQQPGQSLTLIATANQGSEATYESGFVIDKFPISRPNLTFSTLTVSNMSPEDSSIYLCSVGQGNYGYTFGSGTRLTVV.

The chain joins TRBV29-1 to TRBJ1-3; D is undetermined. The length of the CDR3 is 13 residues. Trimming took 6 bases from V and 0 from J, leaving 9 bases between them. Germline CDR1 is SQVTM and CDR2 is ANQGSEA. This CDR3 reads CSVELDSGNTIYF. The CDR3, as DNA: TGCAGCGTCGAGCTAGACTCTGGAAACACCATATATTTT.

V and J are TRBV7-2 and TRBJ1-1, with TRBD1 matching over 7 bases. The germline gives CDR1 SGHTA, CDR2 FQGNSA. The CDR3 consists of 15 residues. Losses at the gene ends were 1 base for V and 2 bases for J; bases not matched to a gene: 4. CDR3 nucleotides: TGTGCCAGCAGCTTAGGGGGACAGCTTAACACTGAAGCTTTCTTT. Translation: CASSLGGQLNTEAFF.

The chain couples TRBV24-1 to TRBJ2-2; no clear D gene. CDR3 length: 12 amino acids. The V gene lost 4 bases and the J gene lost 4 bases, with 3 bases spanning the gap. Germline V gene lookup returns CDR1 KGHDR and CDR2 SFDVKD. This chain's CDR3 is CATSDLTGELFF. DNA for the CDR3: TGTGCCACCAGTGACCTCACCGGGGAGCTGTTTTTT.

The rearrangement uses TRBV29-1 and TRBJ2-1, with D uncertain. This CDR3 contains 11 residues. Germline V gene data show CDR1 as SQVTM and CDR2 as ANQGSEA. V was cut by 8 bases and J by 3 bases, with 8 bases left in between. The CDR3 DNA reads as TGCAGCACAACCTTCTACAATGAGCAGTTCTTC. Translating gives CSTTFYNEQFF.

This clone was found once. The chain joins TRBV24-1 to TRBJ2-1; TRBD2 aligns across 11 bases. There are 15 residues in the CDR3. The trim removed 12 bases at V and 4 bases at J, leaving 10 bases unmatched. Germline loops: CDR1 KGHDR, CDR2 SFDVKD. CDR3 in amino acids: CAPDTGTSGYNEQFF. In nucleotides, the CDR3 is TGTGCCCCAGATACCGGGACTAGCGGTTACAATGAGCAGTTCTTC.

Remarks on this clone: One junction end disagrees with the germline gene, perhaps due to a read error. The rearrangement joins TRBV6-4 to TRBJ2-7; maybe TRBD1 (5 bases). CDR3 size: 11 residues. Germline CDR1 reads MRHNA; CDR2 reads SNTAGT. The CDR3 spells CASSDRVQGRF. As DNA, the CDR3 is TGTGCCAGCAGTGACAGGGTGCAGGGTCGGTTC.

The rearrangement joins TRBV6-6 to TRBJ2-1; 15 bases fit TRBD2. The CDR3 covers 18 residues. The V gene's germline CDR1 is MNHNY and CDR2 SVGAGI (reference sequence). V dropped 5 bases and J dropped 1; count of bases not matched to a gene: 6. CDR3 coding DNA: TGTGCCAGCAGTCCGCGGACTAGCGGGGGGGCGTCCTACAATGAGCAGTTCTTC. Translated: CASSPRTSGGASYNEQFF.

The genes are TRBV5-1 and TRBJ1-2, with 7 bases that match TRBD1. The CDR3 consists of 17 residues. J was trimmed by 2 bases and V by 2 bases; bases with no gene match: 12. Germline loops: CDR1 SGHRS, CDR2 YFSETQ. CDR3 sequence: CASSFPSLKGANYGYTF. CDR3 bases: TGCGCCAGCAGCTTCCCCAGCTTAAAGGGGGCGAACTATGGCTACACCTTC. The full variable domain, its missing parts supplied by reference TRBV5-1 and TRBJ1-2, is KAGVTQTPRYLIKTRGQQVTLSCSPISGHRSVSWYQQTPGQGLQFLFEYFSETQRNKGNFPGRFSGRQFSNSRSEMNVSTLELGDSALYLCASSFPSLKGANYGYTFGSGTRLTVV.

The V and J genes are TRBV6-5 and TRBJ1-4; weak D call: TRBD1 (6 bases). With the DNA end fitting TRBJ2-2 better, the J assignment may be wrong. Germline CDR1 and CDR2: MNHEY and SVGAGI. The CDR3 has 13 amino acids. The CDR3 DNA reads TGTGCCAGCAGTCGACTCCCGGGACAGGAGCTGTTTTTT. Its protein product is CASSRLPGQELFF.

This chain links TRBV7-9 with TRBJ1-4; D unclear. CDR1 SEHNR and CDR2 FQNEAQ come from the germline V gene (reference sequence). The CDR3 has 14 residues. V lost 5 bases, J lost 2 bases, and 9 bases lay in between. The CDR3 nucleotides read TGTGCCAGCAGCCCCGACACCACTAATGAAAAACTGTTTTTT. It translates to CASSPDTTNEKLFF.

This sequence joins TRBV24-1 and TRBJ1-1; 8 bases are a match to TRBD1. The CDR3 has 14 residues. Germline trimming cut 6 bases from V and 3 bases from J; bases unmatched to any gene: 5. The V gene's germline CDR1 is KGHDR and CDR2 SFDVKD. The CDR3 DNA sequence: TGTGCCACCAGTACAGGGGGGAGGGACACTGAAGCTTTCTTT. This encodes CATSTGGRDTEAFF.

This chain joins TRBV30 and TRBJ1-2; D is possibly TRBD1 (6 bases). Deletions cut 4 bases from V and 5 bases from J, with 23 bases between. CDR1 is GTSNPN and CDR2 is SVGIG in the germline V gene (reference sequence). The CDR3 is made up of 16 amino acids. The CDR3 bases are TGTGCCTGGACAGGGGAAGACAACTATGTGTTTTATGGCTACACCTTC. It encodes CAWTGEDNYVFYGYTF.

The genes are TRBV30 and TRBJ2-1, with a weak D call TRBD1 (5 bases). Deletions cut 4 bases from V and 6 bases from J, with 16 bases between. In germline, CDR1 is GTSNPN, CDR2 SVGIG (reference sequence). The length of the CDR3 is 14 residues. In DNA form, the CDR3 reads TGTGCCTGGAAGGGCTTGGCAGGGCGCAATGAGCAGTTCTTC. Its protein product is CAWKGLAGRNEQFF.

This rearrangement joins TRBV5-3 to TRBJ1-2; D not certain. TRBV5-3 falls under the ORF class, with uncertain function. This CDR3 is 12 amino acids long. With 4 bases removed from V and 11 bases from J, the gap between germline ends came to 15 bases. As DNA, the CDR3 is TGTGCCAGAAGCCGCGGGCCCCGTGGATACACCTTC. Amino acid sequence: CARSRGPRGYTF.

The J gene is TRBJ2-5, the V gene TRBV6-5, with D perhaps matching TRBD1 (5 bases). The germline gives CDR1 MNHEY, CDR2 SVGAGI. The CDR3 is 15 amino acids. Trimming left V 2 bases short and J 4 bases short, with 14 bases between. The chain's CDR3 is CASSYSPRGGETQYF. The CDR3 nucleotides read TGTGCCAGCAGTTACAGCCCTAGGGGCGGAGAGACCCAGTACTTC.

This chain uses TRBV20-1 with TRBJ1-5; D gene unclear. Per germline, CDR1 DFQATT and CDR2 SNEGSKA (reference sequence). This CDR3 is 14 amino acids long. Trimming left V 3 bases short and J 6 bases short, with 15 bases between. This chain's CDR3 is CSASSGVVAQPQHF. The CDR3 DNA reads as TGCAGTGCTAGTTCCGGGGTGGTCGCTCAGCCCCAGCATTTT.

As concerns this clone: This sample also contains other DNA sequences that code for the same CDR3. The chain links TRBV5-1 to TRBJ2-7; 10 bases are shared with TRBD1. V trimming: 0 bases; J trimming: 5 bases; junction bases outside the gene matches: 2. This CDR3 has 14 amino acids. Germline V gene data show CDR1 as SGHRS and CDR2 as YFSETQ. This CDR3 is CASSLGQGADEQYF. The CDR3 DNA follows: TGCGCCAGCAGCTTGGGACAGGGGGCCGACGAGCAGTACTTC.

The rearrangement links TRBV7-9 to TRBJ1-2, with 8 nucleotides matching TRBD1. Germline lookup yields CDR1 SEHNR and CDR2 FQNEAQ (reference sequence). CDR3 length equals 15 residues. With 3 bases clipped from V and 6 bases from J, the junction kept 9 bases outside the gene matches. CDR3 DNA: TGTGCCAGCAGCTTGCAGGGGGCGCAGGTAGATGGCTACACCTTC. Its protein is CASSLQGAQVDGYTF.

The chain is built from TRBV5-1 and TRBJ2-7, with D perhaps matching TRBD2 (5 bases). V was trimmed by 4 bases and J by 8 bases, leaving 19 bases between them. This CDR3 is 14 amino acids long. Germline assignment: CDR1 SGHRS and CDR2 YFSETQ. CDR3 DNA: TGCGCCAGCAGCATAGATCCGGGATCCCGCCAGCAGTACTTC. This sequence encodes CASSIDPGSRQQYF.

This chain uses TRBV6-5 with TRBJ1-5, with 7 bases aligning to TRBD1. CDR1 and CDR2 from the germline V gene are MNHEY and SVGAGI. Unmatched junction bases numbered 9, after V lost 6 bases and J lost 7 bases. This CDR3 contains 14 residues. The CDR3 DNA reads as TGTGCCAGCAGGCCCACAGGGGAGCGGCAGCCCCAGCATTTT. Translated, it gives CASRPTGERQPQHF.

This chain links TRBV28 with TRBJ1-2, with 7 bases identical to TRBD1. Germline V gene data show CDR1 as MDHEN and CDR2 as SYDVKM. This CDR3 has 14 amino acids. Trimming at V came to 4 bases and at J to 2 bases, leaving 4 bases not matched to a gene. The DNA of the CDR3 is TGTGCCAGCAGTTCGGACAGGACCAACTATGGCTACACCTTC. The encoded protein is CASSSDRTNYGYTF.

This clone was observed once. This rearrangement joins TRBV30 to TRBJ1-5, with D maybe TRBD1 (5 bases). The V and J ends lost 6 bases and 2 bases respectively, with 11 bases between them. CDR1 is GTSNPN and CDR2 is SVGIG in the germline V gene (reference sequence). This CDR3 has 13 residues. CDR3 sequence (DNA): TGTGCCTGCCGGGGGAATGGCAATCAGCCCCAGCATTTT. It encodes CACRGNGNQPQHF.